The 30 T cell receptor beta chains below come from one sample, sequenced in a study of CD8+CD57+ T cells in acquired aplastic anemia. Patients who underwent sequencing had shown CD8+CD57+ cell expansion by flow cytometry. Using genomic DNA as the template, TCR beta VDJ and CDR3 profiling was carried out. TCRdb reprocessed the reads with MiXCR, giving one entry per CDR3 protein. The profile shows about 160,000 distinct CDR3 sequences, 45% to 55% of them singletons. Sequencing input: sorted CD4+, CD8+, or CD8+CD57+ T cells (not recorded which) from PBMCs. These receptors came from a human donor with aplastic anemia.

This sequence joins TRBV2 and TRBJ2-3; TRBD2 agrees at 7 bases. CDR3 length: 14 amino acids. CDR1 SNHLY and CDR2 FYNNEI come from the germline V gene. The J segment lost 5 bases and the V segment lost 8 bases, leaving 10 bases of the junction unmatched. The CDR3 nucleotides read TGTGCCAGCTCGGCTAGCGGCCGCATAGATACGCAGTATTTT. This encodes CASSASGRIDTQYF.

In DNA, the CDR3 is TGCAGCGCTATTCCCGGGACAGGGATTACCTACGAGCAGTACTTC. Translation gives CSAIPGTGITYEQYF. V gene TRBV29-1 combines with J gene TRBJ2-7, with 9 bases matching TRBD1. V shed 7 bases, J shed 2 bases, and the junction held 12 bases outside the gene matches. Germline CDR1 is SQVTM and CDR2 is ANQGSEA. This CDR3 comprises 15 residues.

This clonotype was counted at least ten times. The V gene is TRBV2, the J gene TRBJ2-3; perhaps TRBD2 as D (5 bases). Germline CDR1 reads SNHLY; CDR2 reads FYNNEI. Trimming shortened V by 4 bases and J by 1 base, and 27 bases separated the two germline ends. CDR3 length equals 20 residues. The DNA of the CDR3 is TGTGCCAGCAGTGGGGTTGTACTAGACTCAGACGCTAGGCGCACAGATACGCAGTATTTT. It codes for CASSGVVLDSDARRTDTQYF.

This clonotype was seen ten or more times. The rearrangement links TRBV10-3 to TRBJ1-5, with D perhaps matching TRBD1 (6 bases). Deletions cut 3 bases from V and 5 bases from J, with 8 bases between. The CDR3 is 13 residues long. Germline-derived CDR1 and CDR2 are ENHRY and SYGVKD. The CDR3 sequence is CAISEGGDQPQHF. DNA for the CDR3: TGTGCCATCAGTGAAGGGGGGGATCAGCCCCAGCATTTT.

The rearrangement joins TRBV2 to TRBJ1-1, with 8 bases aligning to TRBD1. Unmatched junction bases numbered 2, after V lost 2 bases and J lost 0 bases. Germline V gene lookup returns CDR1 SNHLY and CDR2 FYNNEI. The CDR3 totals 15 residues. In DNA, the CDR3 is TGTGCCAGCAGTGAACCACAGGGGGTGAACACTGAAGCTTTCTTT. Protein product: CASSEPQGVNTEAFF.

This clonotype was seen at least ten times. The chain couples TRBV7-2 to TRBJ2-3; perhaps TRBD2 as D (6 bases). This CDR3 spans 15 amino acids. Trimming pared 0 bases from V and 11 bases from J, leaving 18 bases between. Germline V lookup: CDR1 SGHTA, CDR2 FQGNSA. CDR3 sequence (DNA): TGTGCCAGCAGCTTAGCTACTCACCGGGACTTCTTGCAGTATTTT. This sequence encodes CASSLATHRDFLQYF.

The CDR3 nucleotides read TGTGCCAGCAGTGATTCAGGGGGTAACACTGAAGCTTTCTTT. Translated: CASSDSGGNTEAFF. The chain recombines TRBV25-1 with TRBJ1-1; TRBD1 matches 7 bases. This CDR3 contains 14 residues. The ends lost 3 bases at V and 2 bases at J; junction bases unmatched: 3. Per the germline V gene, CDR1 is MGHDK and CDR2 is SYGVNS.

This chain connects TRBV2 to TRBJ2-3, with TRBD2 matching over 9 bases. The J segment lost 2 bases and the V segment lost 6 bases, leaving 6 bases of the junction unmatched. Germline loops: CDR1 SNHLY, CDR2 FYNNEI. The CDR3 is 15 amino acids. CDR3 sequence reads: CASRGGLAYTDTQYF. The CDR3 DNA reads as TGTGCCAGCAGGGGGGGACTAGCCTACACAGATACGCAGTATTTT.

CDR3 bases: TGTGCCAGCAGAGCAAATCGGGGGACAGGGGGCACTGAAGCTTTCTTT. Residues: CASRANRGTGGTEAFF. The chain has TRBV2 and TRBJ1-1; TRBD1 aligns across 11 bases. Germline V gene lookup returns CDR1 SNHLY and CDR2 FYNNEI. The CDR3 sequence is 16 residues long. J was trimmed by 4 bases and V by 6 bases; bases with no gene match: 10. Together with reference TRBV2 and TRBJ1-1, the CDR3 gives the full variable domain: EPEVTQTPSHQVTQMGQEVILRCVPISNHLYFYWYRQILGQKVEFLVSFYNNEISEKSEIFDDQFSVERPDGSNFTLKIRSTKLEDSAMYFCASRANRGTGGTEAFFGQGTRLTVV.

This clonotype occurred many times. The V gene is TRBV19, the J gene TRBJ2-5; TRBD2 agrees at 11 bases. With 7 bases clipped from V and 4 bases from J, the junction kept 11 bases outside the gene matches. The CDR3 has 16 residues. Germline V gene lookup returns CDR1 LNHDA and CDR2 SQIVND (reference sequence). The CDR3 DNA sequence: TGTGCCAGTACCGCGACTAGCGGGATGACGCCAGAGACCCAGTACTTC. It translates to CASTATSGMTPETQYF.

The genes are TRBV29-1 and TRBJ2-5, with D hard to call. The V gene's germline CDR1 is SQVTM and CDR2 ANQGSEA. V lost 7 bases, J lost 3 bases, and 12 bases lay in between. The CDR3 loop spans 12 amino acids. CDR3 sequence: CSGGREKETQYF. CDR3 sequence (DNA): TGCAGCGGCGGACGAGAGAAAGAGACCCAGTACTTC.

The gene calls are TRBV2 and TRBJ1-6; 7 positions agree with TRBD1. Per germline, CDR1 SNHLY and CDR2 FYNNEI. The CDR3 extends over 14 amino acids. V lost 7 bases to trimming and J lost 8 bases; unmatched junction nucleotides: 8. The CDR3 DNA reads TGTGCCAGCAAGCTCCGGGACAGCCATTCACCCCTCCACTTT. It codes for CASKLRDSHSPLHF. The complete variable domain, with remaining parts taken from reference TRBV2 and TRBJ1-6, reads EPEVTQTPSHQVTQMGQEVILRCVPISNHLYFYWYRQILGQKVEFLVSFYNNEISEKSEIFDDQFSVERPDGSNFTLKIRSTKLEDSAMYFCASKLRDSHSPLHFGNGTRLTVT.

The table lists this clonotype with many counts. V usage is TRBV10-3 and J usage is TRBJ2-5; D gene ambiguous. Trimming stripped 0 bases from V and 2 bases from J, with 10 bases between. Germline assignment: CDR1 ENHRY and CDR2 SYGVKD. The CDR3 is 15 residues long. In nucleotides, the CDR3 is TGTGCCATCAGTGAGTCGTATAGTCGACAAGAGACCCAGTACTTC. This sequence encodes CAISESYSRQETQYF.

This clonotype was seen repeatedly, ten times or more. The chain carries TRBV20-1 and TRBJ1-2; no clear D. Trimming removed 5 bases from V and 3 bases from J, with 13 bases in between. The CDR3 consists of 13 residues. Per the germline V gene, CDR1 is DFQATT and CDR2 is SNEGSKA (reference sequence). Here the CDR3 DNA reads TGCAGTGCTTCTACAGCGATTGACTATGGCTACACCTTC. This encodes CSASTAIDYGYTF.

The J gene is TRBJ2-5, the V gene TRBV7-9; no reliable D call. CDR3 length equals 15 residues. Germline assignment: CDR1 SEHNR and CDR2 FQNEAQ (reference sequence). V lost 3 bases, J lost 1 base, and 12 bases lay in between. The CDR3 loop is CASSLGYSPQETQYF. The CDR3 nucleotides are TGTGCCAGCAGCTTGGGCTACAGCCCCCAAGAGACCCAGTACTTC.

Details on this clonotype: This may be a read error, as it is one base from a much larger clone. The chain joins TRBV9 to TRBJ1-1, with D maybe TRBD1 (5 bases). The CDR3 totals 13 residues. The germline V gene has CDR1 SGDLS and CDR2 YYNGEE. In nucleotides, the CDR3 is TGTGCCAGCAGCGGAACGTCGGGGCGCCCAGCTTCCTTT. It translates to CASSGTSGRPASF.

This clonotype was detected once. A much larger clone is a single base away; this may be a read error. The V call is TRBV4-1, the J call TRBJ2-7, with D tentatively TRBD1 or TRBD2 (5 bases each). V was shortened by 0 bases and J by 3 bases, with 12 bases between the two germline ends. Germline assignment: CDR1 MGHRA and CDR2 YSYEKL. The CDR3 contains 15 residues. The CDR3 DNA sequence: TGCGCCAGCAGCCAAGAATGGGGACGGGGCTACGAGCAGTACTTC. Translated, it gives CASSQEWGRGYEQYF.

The genes are TRBV10-3 and TRBJ2-3, with 9 positions matching TRBD2. V shed 2 bases, J shed 4 bases, and the junction held 4 bases outside the gene matches. CDR1 ENHRY and CDR2 SYGVKD come from the germline V gene. The CDR3 consists of 15 residues. The CDR3 coding sequence is TGTGCCATCAGTGAGGTGACTAGCGGCGCAGATACGCAGTATTTT. It encodes CAISEVTSGADTQYF.

V gene TRBV15 combines with J gene TRBJ2-3; TRBD1 matches 11 bases. J was trimmed by 3 bases and V by 5 bases; bases with no gene match: 7. The CDR3 consists of 16 residues. The germline gives CDR1 LNHNV, CDR2 YYDKDF (reference sequence). Written as DNA, the CDR3 is TGTGCCACCAGCCCTCCGGGACAGGGGGTAACAGATACGCAGTATTTT. Translated, it gives CATSPPGQGVTDTQYF.

This chain connects TRBV24-1 to TRBJ2-3; the D is unclear. This CDR3 has 13 amino acids. Germline loops: CDR1 KGHDR, CDR2 SFDVKD. V was trimmed by 5 bases and J by 0 bases, leaving 5 bases between them. The CDR3: CATSGPSTDTQYF. The CDR3 coding sequence is TGTGCCACCAGTGGGCCCAGCACAGATACGCAGTATTTT.

This clonotype was detected a few times. V is TRBV19 and J is TRBJ1-3; D remains unclear. Germline CDR1 is LNHDA and CDR2 is SQIVND (reference sequence). The CDR3 is made up of 13 amino acids. Trimming took off 5 bases at V and 1 base at J, with 6 bases between the two ends. CDR3 region: CASSYGSGNTIYF. In DNA, the CDR3 is TGTGCCAGTAGTTATGGGTCTGGAAACACCATATATTTT.

This clonotype was seen just once. The chain employs TRBV7-6 and TRBJ1-5, with D possibly TRBD1 on 6 matching bases. The CDR3 sequence is 15 residues long. With 1 base removed from V and 5 bases from J, the gap between germline ends came to 12 bases. CDR1 is SGHVS and CDR2 is FNYEAQ in the germline V gene. The DNA of the CDR3 is TGTGCCAGCAGCTTAGAACAGGGTGGGGATCAGCCCCAGCATTTT. Residues: CASSLEQGGDQPQHF.

The gene calls are TRBV19 and TRBJ2-7; TRBD2 matches 14 bases. Germline CDR1 reads LNHDA; CDR2 reads SQIVND (reference sequence). The V gene end was trimmed by 3 bases and the J gene end by 4 bases; junction bases not matched to a gene: 2. The CDR3 has 15 residues. Written as DNA, the CDR3 is TGTGCCAGTAGTATGGGACTAGCGGGAGCGTACGAGCAGTACTTC. It yields the protein CASSMGLAGAYEQYF.

A single count supports this clonotype. The rearrangement links TRBV5-1 to TRBJ2-5; 8 positions match TRBD1. Losses at the gene ends were 4 bases for V and 4 bases for J; bases not matched to a gene: 6. CDR3 length: 14 residues. From germline, CDR1 is SGHRS and CDR2 YFSETQ. The CDR3 nucleotides read TGCGCCAGCAGCCCCACAGGGGGGAGAGAGACCCAGTACTTC. Its protein is CASSPTGGRETQYF.

This clonotype was counted at least ten times. This chain connects TRBV6-2 or TRBV6-3 to TRBJ2-6; D not certain. Germline CDR1 MNHEY, CDR2 SVGEGT. V shed 2 bases and J shed 2 bases, with 10 bases lying between them. This CDR3 comprises 16 residues. CDR3 nucleotide sequence: TGTGCCAGCAGTTACGTGCGCGCTGCTGGGGCCAACGTCCTGACTTTC. This gives the protein CASSYVRAAGANVLTF.

This clonotype was seen many times. V and J are TRBV5-1 and TRBJ2-7; 8 positions agree with TRBD2. J was trimmed by 5 bases and V by 4 bases; bases with no gene match: 5. Germline V CDR1 and CDR2: SGHRS, YFSETQ. This CDR3 is built from 13 residues. CDR3 loop: CASSSGSENEQYF. The DNA for the CDR3 is TGCGCCAGCAGCAGCGGGAGCGAAAACGAGCAGTACTTC.

The chain carries TRBV7-9 and TRBJ2-5; the match to TRBD2 covers 8 bases. Losses at the gene ends were 7 bases for V and 2 bases for J; bases not matched to a gene: 6. CDR3 size: 14 residues. CDR1 is SEHNR, CDR2 FQNEAQ, per germline (reference sequence). CDR3 in amino acids: CASKGLGVQETQYF. In DNA, the CDR3 is TGTGCCAGCAAGGGACTAGGGGTTCAAGAGACCCAGTACTTC.

V and J are TRBV10-1 and TRBJ2-1; 10 positions match TRBD2. V gave up 4 bases and J gave up 0 bases; unmatched junction bases: 6. Germline CDR1 reads WNHNN; CDR2 reads SYGVQD (reference sequence). This CDR3 is built from 17 residues. This CDR3 reads CASSGTSGARSYNEQFF. CDR3 in DNA: TGCGCCAGCAGTGGGACTAGCGGAGCCCGCTCCTACAATGAGCAGTTCTTC.

Many counts were recorded for this clonotype. The chain links TRBV10-3 to TRBJ1-1, with 7 bases aligning to TRBD1. CDR1 ENHRY and CDR2 SYGVKD come from the germline V gene. V dropped 2 bases and J dropped 5; count of bases not matched to a gene: 5. The CDR3 runs to 14 residues. Written as DNA, the CDR3 is TGTGCCATCAGTGAGGGGACAGAAGAAACTGAAGCTTTCTTT. This encodes CAISEGTEETEAFF.

There are a few counts of this clonotype. The chain carries TRBV5-6 and TRBJ1-2; D perhaps matches TRBD1 (5 bases). Per germline, CDR1 SGHDT and CDR2 YYEEEE. V shed 0 bases and J shed 4 bases, with 10 bases lying between them. The CDR3 length is 14 residues. The CDR3 DNA sequence: TGTGCCAGCAGCTTGGTGGGGGTTGGCTATGGCTACACCTTC. This gives the protein CASSLVGVGYGYTF.